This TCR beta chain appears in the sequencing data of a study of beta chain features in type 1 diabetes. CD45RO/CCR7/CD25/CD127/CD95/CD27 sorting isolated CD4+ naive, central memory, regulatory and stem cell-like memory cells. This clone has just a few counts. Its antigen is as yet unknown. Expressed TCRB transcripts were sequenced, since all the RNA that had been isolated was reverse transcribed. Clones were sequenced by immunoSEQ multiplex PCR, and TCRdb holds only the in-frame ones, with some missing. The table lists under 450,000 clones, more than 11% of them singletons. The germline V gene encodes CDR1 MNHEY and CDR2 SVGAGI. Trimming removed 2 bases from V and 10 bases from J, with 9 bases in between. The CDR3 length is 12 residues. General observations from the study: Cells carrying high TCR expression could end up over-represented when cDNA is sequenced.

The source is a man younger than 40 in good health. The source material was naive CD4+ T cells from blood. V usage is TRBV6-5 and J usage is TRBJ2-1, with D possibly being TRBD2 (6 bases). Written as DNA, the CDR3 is TGTGCCAGCAGTTACGGGAGCGGGGAGCAGTTCTTC. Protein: CASSYGSGEQFF.